This T cell receptor (beta chain) emerged from a study of cytomegalovirus exposure and HLA in healthy donors. PCR involved 60 Vbeta and 13 Jbeta primers. Some clones are missing from TCRdb's copy, which holds only in-frame ones; the method was immunoSEQ multiplex PCR. Among some 140,000 clones, less than 80% were seen once, and the ten largest hold about 2%. The ends lost 3 bases at V and 3 bases at J; junction bases unmatched: 5. CDR3 length: 14 amino acids. CDR1 and CDR2 from the germline V gene are SGHDT and YYEEEE. The sequenced sample consisted of PBMCs. The receptor's source is a female donor in good health and CMV-seropositive. The rearrangement links TRBV5-6 to TRBJ2-7, with 8 bases fitting TRBD1. CDR3 in amino acids: CASSSVDRGYEQYF. The CDR3 region has the DNA TGTGCCAGCAGCTCGGTTGACAGGGGCTACGAGCAGTACTTC.